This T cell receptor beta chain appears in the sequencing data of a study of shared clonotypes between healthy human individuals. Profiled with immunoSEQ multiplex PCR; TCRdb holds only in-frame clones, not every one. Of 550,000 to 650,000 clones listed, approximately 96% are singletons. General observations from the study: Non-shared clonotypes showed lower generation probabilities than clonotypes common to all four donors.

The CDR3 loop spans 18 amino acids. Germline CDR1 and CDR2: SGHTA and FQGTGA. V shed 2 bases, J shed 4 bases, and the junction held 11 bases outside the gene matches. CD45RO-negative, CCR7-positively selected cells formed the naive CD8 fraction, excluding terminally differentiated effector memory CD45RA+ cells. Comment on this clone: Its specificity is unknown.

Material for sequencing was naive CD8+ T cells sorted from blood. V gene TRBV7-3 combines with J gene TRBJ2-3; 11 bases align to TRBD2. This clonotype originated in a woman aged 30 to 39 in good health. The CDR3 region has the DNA TGTGCCAGCAGCTTAGAAGGGACTAGCGGAAGAGGGGCAGATACGCAGTATTTT. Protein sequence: CASSLEGTSGRGADTQYF. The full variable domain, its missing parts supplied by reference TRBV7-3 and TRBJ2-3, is GAGVSQTPSNKVTEKGKYVELRCDPISGHTALYWYRQSLGQGPEFLIYFQGTGAADDSGLPNDRFFAVRPEGSVSTLKIQRTERGDSAVYLCASSLEGTSGRGADTQYFGPGTRLTVL.